This record concerns one T cell receptor beta chain sequence. This sample was included in a study of blood T cell repertoires in COVID-19. Study details: COVID-19 samples from acute and convalescent phases originated in the United States, Italy and Spain. Sample material is recorded as cDNA or gDNA derived from T cells, B-cell-depleted T cells, or PBMCs.

TCRdb's copy holds only in-frame clones and misses some; the assay was immunoSEQ multiplex PCR. The data hold about 170,000 clones, with 83% observed a single time. The CDR3 totals 15 residues. The germline gives CDR1 SGHRS, CDR2 YFSETQ. With 0 bases clipped from V and 4 bases from J, the junction kept 3 bases outside the gene matches. This clonotype was sampled from a woman at least 80 years old with acute or convalescent COVID-19. Sequenced: peripheral blood. This chain connects TRBV5-1 to TRBJ1-3; TRBD1 aligns across 8 bases. The CDR3: CASSLVQGAGNTIYF. In DNA form, the CDR3 reads TGCGCCAGCAGCTTGGTCCAGGGGGCCGGAAACACCATATATTTT.